A selection of T cell receptor beta chains follows, all from one sample in a study of T cell changes during pregnancy in multiple sclerosis. Here immunoSEQ multiplex PCR was the method, and the copy in TCRdb shows in-frame clones only, minus some. The sample has approximately 65,000 clones; 91% are singletons. The sample consisted of CD4+ T cells from peripheral blood mononuclear cells, taken in the first trimester of pregnancy. These TCRs come from a female donor with multiple sclerosis, enrolled in a pregnancy study. The CDR3 runs from the conserved cysteine through the conserved F or W. Each record gives: V gene, J gene, clone size, D gene, CDR3 DNA, CDR3 protein. The D gene is left open where the match is weak. Clone size is stated in some rows and not others, as once, few, many or a class when expanded.

v_call: TRBV30
j_call: TRBJ2-3
clone_size: -
d_call: TRBD2
cdr3_nt: TGTGCCTGGAGTGTTTTTAGCGGGGGCCGCACAGATACGCAGTATTTT
cdr3_aa: CAWSVFSGGRTDTQYF

v_call: TRBV29-1
j_call: TRBJ2-1
clone_size: few
d_call: TRBD1
cdr3_nt: TGCAGCGTTGTACCCAGGGGACTTACAGGGGGTGGGCAGTTCTTC
cdr3_aa: CSVVPRGLTGGGQFF

v_call: TRBV28
j_call: TRBJ1-1
clone_size: once
d_call: -
cdr3_nt: TGTGCCAGCAGTGGGCCCAGGGAAGCTTTCTTT
cdr3_aa: CASSGPREAFF

v_call: TRBV7-2
j_call: TRBJ1-2
clone_size: -
d_call: -
cdr3_nt: TGTGCCAGCAGCTTTACAGTGTACTATGGCTACACCTTC
cdr3_aa: CASSFTVYYGYTF

v_call: TRBV9
j_call: TRBJ1-1
clone_size: -
d_call: -
cdr3_nt: TGTGCCAGCAGCGTAGCCCCCGCGGGGTGGCGGACTGAAGCTTTCTTT
cdr3_aa: CASSVAPAGWRTEAFF

v_call: TRBV19
j_call: TRBJ1-4
clone_size: -
d_call: -
cdr3_nt: TGTGCCAGTAGTTCGACAGTAACTAATGAAAAACTGTTTTTT
cdr3_aa: CASSSTVTNEKLFF

v_call: TRBV30
j_call: TRBJ1-6
clone_size: -
d_call: -
cdr3_nt: TGTGCCTGGGCTTCTAATAATTCACCCCTCCACTTT
cdr3_aa: CAWASNNSPLHF

v_call: TRBV9
j_call: TRBJ2-3
clone_size: -
d_call: -
cdr3_nt: TGTGCCAGCAGCGTAGAGGAGGGAGAGACTAGCACAGATACGCAGTATTTT
cdr3_aa: CASSVEEGETSTDTQYF

v_call: TRBV6-5
j_call: TRBJ1-5
clone_size: -
d_call: -
cdr3_nt: TGTGCCAGCAGTTCCGACAATGGCAATCAGCCCCAGCATTTT
cdr3_aa: CASSSDNGNQPQHF

v_call: TRBV5-6
j_call: TRBJ2-5
clone_size: -
d_call: -
cdr3_nt: TGTGCCAGCAGCTTAAGAGCGGAGACCCAGTACTTC
cdr3_aa: CASSLRAETQYF

v_call: TRBV5-5
j_call: TRBJ1-4
clone_size: -
d_call: TRBD1
cdr3_nt: TGTGCCAGCAGCCTGGGGACAGGGGGGAATGAAAAACTGTTTTTT
cdr3_aa: CASSLGTGGNEKLFF

v_call: TRBV7-6
j_call: TRBJ2-1
clone_size: once
d_call: TRBD2
cdr3_nt: TGTGCCAGCAGTAGACTAGCGGGGGGCTCTGAGCAGTTCTTC
cdr3_aa: CASSRLAGGSEQFF

v_call: TRBV28
j_call: TRBJ1-2
clone_size: -
d_call: -
cdr3_nt: TGTGCCAGCCGATCCCTCGACAGGTTAAGAGATGGCTACACCTTC
cdr3_aa: CASRSLDRLRDGYTF

v_call: TRBV4-3
j_call: TRBJ2-1
clone_size: -
d_call: TRBD1
cdr3_nt: TGCGCCAGCAGCCGAAGCACAGGGGCTAACCTAGACAATGAGCAGTTCTTC
cdr3_aa: CASSRSTGANLDNEQFF

v_call: TRBV25-1
j_call: TRBJ2-1
clone_size: once
d_call: TRBD2
cdr3_nt: TGTGCCAGCAGTGAATCGGTACTAGCGGGGGAAAATGAGCAGTTCTTC
cdr3_aa: CASSESVLAGENEQFF

v_call: TRBV29-1
j_call: TRBJ2-1
clone_size: -
d_call: TRBD1
cdr3_nt: TGCAGCGACGGGACAGGGGGCTACAATGAGCAGTTCTTC
cdr3_aa: CSDGTGGYNEQFF

v_call: TRBV19
j_call: TRBJ1-2
clone_size: -
d_call: TRBD1
cdr3_nt: TGTGCTTCTAAAAAGGGACAGAGGGTGGACTATGGCTACACCTTC
cdr3_aa: CASKKGQRVDYGYTF

v_call: TRBV6-6
j_call: TRBJ1-1
clone_size: -
d_call: -
cdr3_nt: TGTGCCAGCTCTACCGCGGACACTGAAGCTTTCTTT
cdr3_aa: CASSTADTEAFF

v_call: TRBV6-5
j_call: TRBJ2-2
clone_size: -
d_call: TRBD2
cdr3_nt: TGTGCCAGCACTAGCGGGGGAATGCTTACCGGGGAGCTGTTTTTT
cdr3_aa: CASTSGGMLTGELFF

v_call: TRBV5-1
j_call: TRBJ1-6
clone_size: -
d_call: -
cdr3_nt: TGCGCCAGCAGCCCCGGGACTCTAGGAAATAATTCACCCCTCCACTTT
cdr3_aa: CASSPGTLGNNSPLHF

v_call: TRBV7-3
j_call: TRBJ2-1
clone_size: -
d_call: -
cdr3_nt: TGTGCCAGCAGCGCCAACGAGGTTGAGCAGTTCTTC
cdr3_aa: CASSANEVEQFF

v_call: TRBV11-1
j_call: TRBJ2-7
clone_size: -
d_call: TRBD2
cdr3_nt: TGTGCCAGCAGCCTTTCGGGGGGATCCACCTACGAGCAGTACTTC
cdr3_aa: CASSLSGGSTYEQYF

v_call: TRBV7-6
j_call: TRBJ1-2
clone_size: -
d_call: -
cdr3_nt: TGTGCCAGCAGCTTAAGGTCAGGGGATGGCTACACCTTC
cdr3_aa: CASSLRSGDGYTF

v_call: TRBV7-3
j_call: TRBJ2-3
clone_size: -
d_call: TRBD2
cdr3_nt: TGTGCCAGCAGCCCGGCTAGCGGGGTCCTTCAAGATACGCAGTATTTT
cdr3_aa: CASSPASGVLQDTQYF

v_call: TRBV29-1
j_call: TRBJ1-2
clone_size: -
d_call: -
cdr3_nt: TGCAGCGTTGCAGGGAGGGTCTCTGGCTACACCTTC
cdr3_aa: CSVAGRVSGYTF

v_call: TRBV6-1
j_call: TRBJ2-7
clone_size: -
d_call: TRBD1
cdr3_nt: TGTGCCAGCAGCTGGACAGGGAACGACGAGCAGTACTTC
cdr3_aa: CASSWTGNDEQYF

v_call: TRBV6-1
j_call: TRBJ2-7
clone_size: -
d_call: TRBD2
cdr3_nt: TGTGTCACCGGGGGGGGCTACGAGCAGTACTTC
cdr3_aa: CVTGGGYEQYF

v_call: TRBV4-1
j_call: TRBJ1-2
clone_size: -
d_call: TRBD1
cdr3_nt: TGCGCCAGCAGCCAAGGAAGGGGGCAGGGGGCAAACTATGGCTACACCTTC
cdr3_aa: CASSQGRGQGANYGYTF

v_call: TRBV7-8
j_call: TRBJ1-1
clone_size: -
d_call: TRBD1
cdr3_nt: TGTGCCAGCAGCTGGGACAGCTACAGCACTGAAGCTTTCTTT
cdr3_aa: CASSWDSYSTEAFF

v_call: TRBV7-2
j_call: TRBJ2-2
clone_size: -
d_call: -
cdr3_nt: TGTGCCAGCAGCTCTTTTAACCCGGGACTTACTGCCGGGGAGCTGTTTTTT
cdr3_aa: CASSSFNPGLTAGELFF

v_call: TRBV5-1
j_call: TRBJ2-3
clone_size: -
d_call: -
cdr3_nt: TGCGCCAGCAGCTTGTCTAGTCTCTCGGATACGCAGTATTTT
cdr3_aa: CASSLSSLSDTQYF

v_call: TRBV7-8
j_call: TRBJ2-1
clone_size: -
d_call: -
cdr3_nt: TGTGCCAGCAGCGCCCGGGGGGAGCAGTTCTTC
cdr3_aa: CASSARGEQFF

v_call: TRBV21-1
j_call: TRBJ2-1
clone_size: -
d_call: -
cdr3_nt: TGTGCCAGCAGCTCGTCCGGGACAGGGAATGAGCAGTTCTTC
cdr3_aa: CASSSSGTGNEQFF

v_call: TRBV18
j_call: TRBJ1-2
clone_size: -
d_call: -
cdr3_nt: TGTGCCAGCTCACCAGTGGACACCACCTATGGCTACACCTTC
cdr3_aa: CASSPVDTTYGYTF

v_call: TRBV5-1
j_call: TRBJ1-1
clone_size: -
d_call: -
cdr3_nt: TGCGCCAGCAGCTTGGGAGAGCTGAACACTGAAGCTTTCTTT
cdr3_aa: CASSLGELNTEAFF

v_call: TRBV7-4
j_call: TRBJ1-2
clone_size: -
d_call: TRBD1
cdr3_nt: TGTGCCAGCAGCTTACGGGACAGAGGCCGCTATGGCTACACCTTC
cdr3_aa: CASSLRDRGRYGYTF

v_call: TRBV5-1
j_call: TRBJ2-5
clone_size: -
d_call: TRBD1
cdr3_nt: TGCGCCAGCAGCTTAGGTGTAGTGCAAGGGACAGGGGAGACCCAGTACTTC
cdr3_aa: CASSLGVVQGTGETQYF

v_call: TRBV14
j_call: TRBJ2-3
clone_size: -
d_call: -
cdr3_nt: TGTGCCAGCAGCCAAGTCCTAGGTGTAGATACGCAGTATTTT
cdr3_aa: CASSQVLGVDTQYF

v_call: TRBV21-1
j_call: TRBJ1-1
clone_size: -
d_call: -
cdr3_nt: TGTGCCAGCAGCAGGGGGGGGAGAGGAGGACCATATTGGACTGAAGCTTTCTTT
cdr3_aa: CASSRGGRGGPYWTEAFF

v_call: TRBV11-3
j_call: TRBJ2-4
clone_size: -
d_call: TRBD1
cdr3_nt: TGTGCCAGCAGCCCCGGACAGGTCTTAGCCAAAAACATTCAGTACTTC
cdr3_aa: CASSPGQVLAKNIQYF

v_call: TRBV10-3
j_call: TRBJ1-1
clone_size: -
d_call: -
cdr3_nt: TGTGCCATCAGCAGGGGAAACGGGAACACTGAAGCTTTCTTT
cdr3_aa: CAISRGNGNTEAFF

v_call: TRBV6-1
j_call: TRBJ2-5
clone_size: -
d_call: -
cdr3_nt: TGTGCCAGCAGTCCGGGATCCCAGTACTTC
cdr3_aa: CASSPGSQYF

v_call: TRBV7-3
j_call: TRBJ2-1
clone_size: -
d_call: -
cdr3_nt: TGTGCCAGCAGCCCCTCAGGAACCGGTCTTAGTGAGCAGTTCTTC
cdr3_aa: CASSPSGTGLSEQFF

v_call: TRBV19
j_call: TRBJ2-4
clone_size: -
d_call: -
cdr3_nt: TGTGCCAGTAGTCTCCACAGGGAACAAAACATTCAGTACTTC
cdr3_aa: CASSLHREQNIQYF

v_call: TRBV10-3
j_call: TRBJ1-4
clone_size: -
d_call: TRBD1
cdr3_nt: TGTGCCATCAGTAGGGGGCCTGAGGGAAAACTGTTTTTT
cdr3_aa: CAISRGPEGKLFF

v_call: TRBV5-6
j_call: TRBJ1-2
clone_size: once
d_call: -
cdr3_nt: TGTGCCAGCAGCCGACAGGTCATCCCCTATGGCTACACCTTC
cdr3_aa: CASSRQVIPYGYTF

v_call: TRBV4-3
j_call: TRBJ2-7
clone_size: -
d_call: -
cdr3_nt: TGCGCCAGCAGCCAAGATTTAACGGGGGTCTCCTACGAGCAGTACTTC
cdr3_aa: CASSQDLTGVSYEQYF

v_call: TRBV30
j_call: TRBJ2-3
clone_size: -
d_call: -
cdr3_nt: TGTGCCTGGAGTGGGGGGGACGGGAGCACAGATACGCAGTATTTT
cdr3_aa: CAWSGGDGSTDTQYF

v_call: TRBV2
j_call: TRBJ1-2
clone_size: -
d_call: TRBD1
cdr3_nt: TGTGCCAGCAGCTACGACAGGGTTTCGCTTAGTGGCTACACCTTC
cdr3_aa: CASSYDRVSLSGYTF

v_call: TRBV5-6
j_call: TRBJ1-1
clone_size: -
d_call: TRBD1
cdr3_nt: TGTGCCAGCAGCTTCCCGGGACAGCTGACAAACACTGAAGCTTTCTTT
cdr3_aa: CASSFPGQLTNTEAFF